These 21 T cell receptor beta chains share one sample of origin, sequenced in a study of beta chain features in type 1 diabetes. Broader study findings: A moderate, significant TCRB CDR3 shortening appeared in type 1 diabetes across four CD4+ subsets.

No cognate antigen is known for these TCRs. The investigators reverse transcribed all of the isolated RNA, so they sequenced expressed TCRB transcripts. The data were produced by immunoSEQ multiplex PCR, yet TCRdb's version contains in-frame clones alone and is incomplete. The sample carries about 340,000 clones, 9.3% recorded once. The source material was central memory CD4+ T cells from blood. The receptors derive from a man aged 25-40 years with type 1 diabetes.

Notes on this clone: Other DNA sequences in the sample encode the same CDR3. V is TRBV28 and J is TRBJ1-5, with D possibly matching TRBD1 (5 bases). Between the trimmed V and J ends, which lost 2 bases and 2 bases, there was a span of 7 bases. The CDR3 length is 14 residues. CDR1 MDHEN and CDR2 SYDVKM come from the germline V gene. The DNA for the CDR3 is TGTGCCAGCAGTTTAGGGGGAGGCAATCAGCCCCAGCATTTT. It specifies CASSLGGGNQPQHF.

CDR3 sequence: CASRAWISGTSDPYEQYF. The CDR3 DNA is TGCGCCAGCAGAGCTTGGATCTCCGGGACATCTGATCCCTACGAGCAGTACTTC. The V and J genes are TRBV5-1 and TRBJ2-7; tentative D call: TRBD1 (6 bases). Germline V gene sequence: CDR1 SGHRS, CDR2 YFSETQ. The CDR3 totals 18 residues. The V and J ends lost 5 bases and 2 bases respectively, with 26 bases between them.

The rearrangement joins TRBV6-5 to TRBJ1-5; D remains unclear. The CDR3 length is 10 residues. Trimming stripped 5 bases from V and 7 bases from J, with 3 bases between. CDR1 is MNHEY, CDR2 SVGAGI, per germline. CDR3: CASSTQPQHF. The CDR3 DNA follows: TGTGCCAGCAGTACCCAGCCCCAGCATTTT.

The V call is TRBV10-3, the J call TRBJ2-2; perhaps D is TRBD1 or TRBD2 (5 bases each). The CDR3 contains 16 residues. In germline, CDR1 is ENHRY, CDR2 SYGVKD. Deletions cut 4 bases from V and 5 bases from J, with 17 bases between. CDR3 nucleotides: TGTGCCATCAGTGGAAGTTGGCAGGGCGGGACCGGGGAGCTGTTTTTT. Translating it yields CAISGSWQGGTGELFF.

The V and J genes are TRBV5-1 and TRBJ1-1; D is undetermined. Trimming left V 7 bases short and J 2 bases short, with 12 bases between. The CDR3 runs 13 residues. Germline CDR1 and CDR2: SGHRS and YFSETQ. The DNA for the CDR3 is TGCGCCAGCCGCGCCCTTATTAACACTGAAGCTTTCTTT. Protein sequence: CASRALINTEAFF.

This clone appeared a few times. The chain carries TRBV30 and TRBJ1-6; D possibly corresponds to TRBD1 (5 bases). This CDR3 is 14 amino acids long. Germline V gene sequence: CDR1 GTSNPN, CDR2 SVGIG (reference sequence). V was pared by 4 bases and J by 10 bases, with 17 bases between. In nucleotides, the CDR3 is TGTGCCTGGACCGGCGGTGGGGGAGGCTCACCCCTCCACTTT. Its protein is CAWTGGGGGSPLHF. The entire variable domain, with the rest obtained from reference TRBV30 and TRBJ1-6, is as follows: SQTIHQWPATLVQPVGSPLSLECTVEGTSNPNLYWYRQAAGRGLQLLFYSVGIGQISSEVPQNLSASRPQDRQFILSSKKLLLSDSGFYLCAWTGGGGGSPLHFGNGTRLTVT.

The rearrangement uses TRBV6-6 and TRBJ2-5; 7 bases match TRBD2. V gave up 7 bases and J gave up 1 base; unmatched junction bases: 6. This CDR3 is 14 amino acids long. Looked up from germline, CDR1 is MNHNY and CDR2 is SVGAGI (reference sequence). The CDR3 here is CASIYGRAQETQYF. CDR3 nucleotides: TGTGCCAGCATTTATGGGAGGGCCCAAGAGACCCAGTACTTC.

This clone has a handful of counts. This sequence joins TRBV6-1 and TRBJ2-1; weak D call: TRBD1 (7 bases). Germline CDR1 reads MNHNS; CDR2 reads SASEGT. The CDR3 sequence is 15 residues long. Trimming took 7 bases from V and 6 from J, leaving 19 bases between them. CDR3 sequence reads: CASTRWQGGVNEQFF. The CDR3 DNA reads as TGTGCCAGCACCCGGTGGCAGGGGGGAGTCAATGAGCAGTTCTTC.

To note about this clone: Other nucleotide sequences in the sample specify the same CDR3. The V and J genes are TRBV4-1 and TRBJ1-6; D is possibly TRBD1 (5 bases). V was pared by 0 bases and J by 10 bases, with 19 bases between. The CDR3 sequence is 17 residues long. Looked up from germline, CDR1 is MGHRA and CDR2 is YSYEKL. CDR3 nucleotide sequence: TGCGCCAGCAGCCAAGAACGGGGGGGGGTCCGGGGGTCACCCCTCCACTTT. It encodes CASSQERGGVRGSPLHF.

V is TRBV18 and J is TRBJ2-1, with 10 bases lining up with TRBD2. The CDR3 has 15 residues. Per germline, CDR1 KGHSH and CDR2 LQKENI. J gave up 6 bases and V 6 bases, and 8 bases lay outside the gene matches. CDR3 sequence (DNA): TGTGCCAGCTCCCCCGGGACTAGCGTCACCAATGAGCAGTTCTTC. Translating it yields CASSPGTSVTNEQFF.

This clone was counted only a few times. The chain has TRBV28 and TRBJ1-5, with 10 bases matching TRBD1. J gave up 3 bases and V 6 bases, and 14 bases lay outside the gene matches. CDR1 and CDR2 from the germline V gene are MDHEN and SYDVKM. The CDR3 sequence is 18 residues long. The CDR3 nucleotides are TGTGCCAGCAGCGGTTTTGGGTCCGGGACAGGGGTCAATCAGCCCCAGCATTTT. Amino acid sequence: CASSGFGSGTGVNQPQHF.

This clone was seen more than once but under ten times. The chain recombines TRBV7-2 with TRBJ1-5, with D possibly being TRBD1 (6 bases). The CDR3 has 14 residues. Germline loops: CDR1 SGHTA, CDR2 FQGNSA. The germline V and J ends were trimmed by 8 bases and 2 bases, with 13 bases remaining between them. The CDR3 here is CASAPAGGNQPQHF. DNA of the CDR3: TGTGCCAGCGCACCGGCAGGGGGCAATCAGCCCCAGCATTTT. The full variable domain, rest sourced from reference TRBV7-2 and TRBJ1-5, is GAGVSQSPSNKVTEKGKDVELRCDPISGHTALYWYRQSLGQGLEFLIYFQGNSAPDKSGLPSDRFSAERTGGSVSTLTIQRTQQEDSAVYLCASAPAGGNQPQHFGDGTRLSIL.

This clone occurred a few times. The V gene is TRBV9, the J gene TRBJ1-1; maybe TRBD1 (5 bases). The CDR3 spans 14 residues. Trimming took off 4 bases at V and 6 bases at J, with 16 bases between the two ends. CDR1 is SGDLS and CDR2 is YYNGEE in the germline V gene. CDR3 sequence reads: CASSPGPLGAEAFF. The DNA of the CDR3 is TGTGCCAGCAGCCCCGGCCCCTTAGGGGCTGAAGCTTTCTTT.

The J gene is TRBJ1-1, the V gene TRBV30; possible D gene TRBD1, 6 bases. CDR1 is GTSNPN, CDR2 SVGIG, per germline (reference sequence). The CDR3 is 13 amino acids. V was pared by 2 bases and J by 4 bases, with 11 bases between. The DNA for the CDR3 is TGTGCCTGGAGTCGGGGACACCTCACTGAAGCTTTCTTT. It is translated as CAWSRGHLTEAFF.

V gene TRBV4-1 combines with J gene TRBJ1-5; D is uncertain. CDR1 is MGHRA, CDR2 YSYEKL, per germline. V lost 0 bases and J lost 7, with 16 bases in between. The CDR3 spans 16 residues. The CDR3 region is CASSQDVRSSGQPQHF. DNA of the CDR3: TGCGCCAGCAGCCAAGATGTCCGGAGTAGCGGACAGCCCCAGCATTTT.

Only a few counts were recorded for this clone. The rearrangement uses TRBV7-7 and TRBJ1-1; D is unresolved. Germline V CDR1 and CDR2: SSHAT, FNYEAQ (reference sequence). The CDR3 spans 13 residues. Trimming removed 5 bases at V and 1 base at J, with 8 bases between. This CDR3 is CASSPQENTEAFF. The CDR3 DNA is TGTGCCAGCAGCCCCCAGGAGAACACTGAAGCTTTCTTT.

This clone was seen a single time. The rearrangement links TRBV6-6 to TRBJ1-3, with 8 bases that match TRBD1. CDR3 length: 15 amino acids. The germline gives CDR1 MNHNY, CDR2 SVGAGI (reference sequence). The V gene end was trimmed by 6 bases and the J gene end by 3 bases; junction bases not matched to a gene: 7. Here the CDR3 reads CASRDRDRLGNTIYF. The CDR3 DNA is TGTGCCAGCAGAGACCGGGACAGGCTTGGAAACACCATATATTTT.

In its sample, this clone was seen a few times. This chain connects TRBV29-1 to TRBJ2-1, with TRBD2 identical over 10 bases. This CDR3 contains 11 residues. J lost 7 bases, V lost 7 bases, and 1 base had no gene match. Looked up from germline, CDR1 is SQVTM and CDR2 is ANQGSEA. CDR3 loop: CSGGLANEQFF. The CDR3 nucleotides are TGCAGCGGGGGACTAGCGAATGAGCAGTTCTTC.

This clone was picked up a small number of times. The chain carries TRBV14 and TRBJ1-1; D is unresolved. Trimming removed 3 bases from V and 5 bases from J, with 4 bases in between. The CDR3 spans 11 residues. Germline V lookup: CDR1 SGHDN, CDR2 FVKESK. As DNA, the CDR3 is TGTGCCAGCAGCCAGGGGACTGAAGCTTTCTTT. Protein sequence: CASSQGTEAFF.

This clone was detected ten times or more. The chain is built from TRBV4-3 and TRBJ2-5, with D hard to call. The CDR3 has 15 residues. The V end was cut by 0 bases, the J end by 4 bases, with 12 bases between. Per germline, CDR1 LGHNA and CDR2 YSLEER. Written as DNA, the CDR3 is TGCGCCAGCAGCCAAGATCAAACAGAGAGAGAGACCCAGTACTTC. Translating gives CASSQDQTERETQYF.

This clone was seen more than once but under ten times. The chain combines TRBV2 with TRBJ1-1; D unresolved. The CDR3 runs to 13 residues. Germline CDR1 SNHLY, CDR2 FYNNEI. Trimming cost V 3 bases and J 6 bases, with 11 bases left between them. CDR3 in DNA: TGTGCCAGCAGTGAGCGGCAGGTTGCTGAAGCTTTCTTT. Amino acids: CASSERQVAEAFF.